The clone carrying this T cell receptor beta chain has at least ten counts. This entry is derived from a study of spatial heterogeneity in lung cancer. A single record per CDR3 protein comes from TCRdb applying MiXCR to the 5' RACE reads. This sample yields about 16,000 distinct CDR3 sequences, of which around 5.9% are seen a single time; about a quarter belongs to the top ten. Time point reported: blood at routine non-recurrence follow-up after resection. V lost 4 bases, J lost 5 bases, and 10 bases stayed unmatched. The germline CDR1 and CDR2 sequences are WSHSY and SAAADI. The CDR3 has 15 amino acids.

The material was PBMCs, obtained at follow-up. J is TRBJ2-7 and V is TRBV10-2, with 8 nucleotides matching TRBD1. The clonotype comes from a male donor with early-stage non-small cell lung cancer. The CDR3 spells CASSVSRDRNHEQYF. The CDR3 coding sequence is TGCGCCAGCAGTGTTTCCCGGGACAGGAATCACGAGCAGTACTTC.